This TCR beta chain was sequenced during a study of T cell repertoires in cytomegalovirus infection. As for the study in general: Carrying CMV and the relevant HLA type showed in public TCR beta signatures.

On this clonotype itself: Antigen specificity is unknown.

Germline CDR1 reads SGHVT; CDR2 reads SQSDAQ. The V and J ends lost 1 base and 6 bases respectively, with 19 bases between them. The CDR3 length is 17 residues. Overall study findings and caveats: Cumulative public TCR beta family frequency identified CMV carriers with the relevant HLA. The response measured ex vivo was dominated by TCR beta clonotypes (HLA-C-restricted and CMV-specific).

Using its own MiXCR run on the reads, TCRdb lists one record per CDR3 protein. The top ten clones hold around 2.8% of a sample with some 680,000 distinct CDR3 sequences, under 40% of them seen once. This TCR derives from a human donor in good health (CMV status not recorded). Some clones in this sample may be carry-over from other donors' samples. The J gene is TRBJ2-1, the V gene TRBV7-4; D is perhaps TRBD2 (6 bases). The sequenced material came from PBMCs. The CDR3 coding sequence is TGTGCCAGCAGCTTAGGGGGGTGGGGTCGGGAGCGCAATGAGCAGTTCTTC. Translating gives CASSLGGWGRERNEQFF. The entire variable domain, with the rest obtained from reference TRBV7-4 and TRBJ2-1, is as follows: GAGVSQSPRYKVAKRGRDVALRCDSISGHVTLYWYRQTLGQGSEVLTYSQSDAQRDKSGRPSGRFSAERPERSVSTLKIQRTEQGDSAVYLCASSLGGWGRERNEQFFGPGTRLTVL.